This T cell receptor (beta chain) was obtained from a study of blood T cell repertoires in COVID-19. Clones were read by immunoSEQ multiplex PCR, and TCRdb kept only the in-frame ones, dropping some. The sample lists around 210,000 clones; around 92% were seen once. CDR1 is MNHEY, CDR2 SVGAGI, per germline. The CDR3 totals 16 residues. Trimming took 1 base from V and 4 from J, leaving 16 bases between them. The age range of participants was about 18 to 89 years, with residence in roughly 25 US areas. The chain uses TRBV6-5 and TRBJ2-5, with D possibly matching TRBD1 (6 bases). The sequence came from a woman between 18 and 29 years old who had recovered from COVID-19. Sequenced input: PBMCs or T cells enriched from blood (not recorded which). The CDR3 region is CASSYYPRGTAETQYF. In DNA form, the CDR3 reads TGTGCCAGCAGTTACTACCCAAGGGGGACGGCAGAGACCCAGTACTTC.